This T cell receptor (beta chain) was recovered during a study of Graves' ophthalmopathy and Graves' hyperthyroidism. Amplification targeted the TCR beta CDR3 regions, with RNA transcripts as the source material. A first-round RT-PCR used HTBI primers, followed by a second-round multiplex PCR. Via MiXCR, TCRdb re-called the multiplex PCR reads, giving one row per CDR3 protein. In the table there are about 480,000 distinct CDR3 sequences, 13% to 15% of which are singletons. Notes on this clonotype: A much larger clone differs by one base, so this may be a read error.

Germline lookup yields CDR1 DFQATT and CDR2 SNEGSKA (reference sequence). This CDR3 has 17 amino acids. The clonotype comes from a woman in her thirties with Graves' ophthalmopathy. The rearrangement joins TRBV20-1 to TRBJ1-1; D is uncertain. The sample consisted of blood. The CDR3 DNA sequence: TGCAGTGCCAAATGGAGTGTGTTAGGGCCTTCTTGGGGTGAAGCTTGCTTT. This encodes CSAKWSVLGPSWGEACF.